This TCR beta chain was recorded in a study of blood T cells in healthy people across ages. Broader study findings: Relative to aged donors, long-lived donors carried more naive CD4+ cells and displayed higher diversity. The recorded TCR beta diversity per million T cells decreased in a roughly linear manner with age.

Details on this clonotype: Its antigen remains unknown. A much more abundant neighbour one base away suggests this may be a read error.

CDR1 MDHEN and CDR2 SYDVKM come from the germline V gene. The CDR3 length is 16 residues. Using a J-beta primer mix together with a sample-barcoded 5' primer, a second PCR was run for about 6 to 11 cycles. From the 5' RACE reads, TCRdb called clonotypes with MiXCR, one entry per CDR3 protein. The table includes 600,000 or so distinct CDR3 sequences, about 30% detected once. PBMCs numbering at least 7 million were isolated per sample. V and J are TRBV28 and TRBJ1-6; D is unresolved. The clonotype originates from a woman older than 75 in good health. The specimen sequenced was blood. The CDR3 DNA reads TGTGCCGGCAGTTTATTCGGACGGAAATATAATTCACCCCTCCACTTT. The encoded protein is CAGSLFGRKYNSPLHF.